Shown below are 7 T cell receptor beta chains from a single sample sequenced in a study of identifying expanded T cells in peripheral blood. Generated by immunoSEQ multiplex PCR, the TCRdb table keeps only in-frame clones and is missing some. The sample carries about 63,000 clones, about 83% recorded once. The sequencing input was blood. These receptors were collected from a person aged 18 to 69 in good health.

This chain links TRBV7-2 with TRBJ2-2; 10 bases match TRBD2. Germline-derived CDR1 and CDR2 are SGHTA and FQGNSA. This CDR3 spans 18 amino acids. J was trimmed by 7 bases and V by 2 bases; bases with no gene match: 13. CDR3 DNA sequence: TGTGCCAGCAGCTTATCTTCGGCGGAGCGGGGGGGCGTCGGGGAGCTGTTTTTT. It codes for CASSLSSAERGGVGELFF. Using reference TRBV7-2 and TRBJ2-2 for the parts outside the CDR3, the full variable domain is GAGVSQSPSNKVTEKGKDVELRCDPISGHTALYWYRQSLGQGLEFLIYFQGNSAPDKSGLPSDRFSAERTGGSVSTLTIQRTQQEDSAVYLCASSLSSAERGGVGELFFGEGSRLTVL.

On this clone: Germline is not matched at one junction end, which may reflect a read error. V is TRBV7-2 and J is TRBJ1-1; possible D gene TRBD1, 5 bases. The CDR3 extends over 16 amino acids. Germline V CDR1 and CDR2: SGHTA, FQGNSA. The CDR3 sequence: CASSLAGASLNNEAFF. CDR3 DNA sequence: TGTGCCAGCAGCTTAGCTGGGGCTTCCCTAAACAATGAAGCTTTCTTT. The entire variable domain, with the rest obtained from reference TRBV7-2 and TRBJ1-1, is as follows: GAGVSQSPSNKVTEKGKDVELRCDPISGHTALYWYRQSLGQGLEFLIYFQGNSAPDKSGLPSDRFSAERTGGSVSTLTIQRTQQEDSAVYLCASSLAGASLNNEAFFGQGTRLTVV.

V and J are TRBV27 and TRBJ2-1; TRBD2 is a possible D gene (6 bases). This CDR3 has 13 amino acids. Germline-derived CDR1 and CDR2 are MNHEY and SMNVEV (reference sequence). Deletions cut 6 bases from V and 5 bases from J, with 11 bases between. The CDR3 here is CASRLAGNNEQFF. CDR3 DNA: TGTGCCAGCAGGCTGGCGGGGAACAATGAGCAGTTCTTC.

The chain combines TRBV14 with TRBJ2-1, with 12 bases that match TRBD2. The CDR3 runs to 16 residues. V lost 3 bases to trimming and J lost 4 bases; unmatched junction nucleotides: 4. CDR1 and CDR2 (germline): SGHDN, FVKESK. CDR3 DNA: TGTGCCAGCAGCCACCTAGCGGGGGGGTGGTACAATGAGCAGTTCTTC. Amino acids: CASSHLAGGWYNEQFF.

This chain joins TRBV5-5 and TRBJ2-6; D is unclear. Trimming left V 2 bases short and J 2 bases short, with 5 bases between. Germline V gives CDR1 SGHKS, CDR2 YYEKEE (reference sequence). This CDR3 region has 14 residues. The CDR3 nucleotides are TGTGCCAGCAGCTTAGGTACTGGGGCCAACGTCCTGACTTTC. Residues: CASSLGTGANVLTF.

The chain joins TRBV5-1 to TRBJ1-2; 10 positions agree with TRBD1. CDR1 is SGHRS and CDR2 is YFSETQ in the germline V gene. V gave up 4 bases and J gave up 4 bases; unmatched junction bases: 7. CDR3 length equals 15 residues. Written as DNA, the CDR3 is TGCGCCAGCAGCAAACGCCGGGACAGGGGCTATGGCTACACCTTC. This codes for CASSKRRDRGYGYTF. The variable domain in full, completed from reference TRBV5-1 and TRBJ1-2, reads KAGVTQTPRYLIKTRGQQVTLSCSPISGHRSVSWYQQTPGQGLQFLFEYFSETQRNKGNFPGRFSGRQFSNSRSEMNVSTLELGDSALYLCASSKRRDRGYGYTFGSGTRLTVV.

The chain joins TRBV19 to TRBJ1-2, with D uncertain. Germline values: CDR1 LNHDA, CDR2 SQIVND (reference sequence). CDR3 length equals 13 residues. Trimming cost V 10 bases and J 7 bases, with 19 bases left between them. The CDR3 is CATSELFRGGYTF. The DNA for the CDR3 is TGTGCCACCTCGGAGTTGTTCAGAGGTGGCTACACCTTC.